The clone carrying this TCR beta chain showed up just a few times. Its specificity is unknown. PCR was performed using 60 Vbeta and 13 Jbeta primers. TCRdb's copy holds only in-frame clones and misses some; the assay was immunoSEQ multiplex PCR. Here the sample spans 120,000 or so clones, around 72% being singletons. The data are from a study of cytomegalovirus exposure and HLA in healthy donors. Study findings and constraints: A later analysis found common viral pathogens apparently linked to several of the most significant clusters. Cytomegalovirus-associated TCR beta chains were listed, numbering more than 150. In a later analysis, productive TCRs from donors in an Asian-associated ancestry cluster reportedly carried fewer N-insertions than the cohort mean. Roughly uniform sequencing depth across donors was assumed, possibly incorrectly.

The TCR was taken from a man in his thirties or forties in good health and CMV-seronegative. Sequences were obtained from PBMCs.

In nucleotides, the CDR3 is TGTGCCAGCAGTGAAGCTAGCGGGGGGGCCTACGAGCAGTACTTC. Protein: CASSEASGGAYEQYF. This sequence joins TRBV6-1 and TRBJ2-7; 11 bases agree with TRBD2. V lost 0 bases to trimming and J lost 2 bases; unmatched junction nucleotides: 0. In germline, CDR1 is MNHNS, CDR2 SASEGT. The CDR3 is 15 residues long.